The following is a T cell receptor beta chain sequence with its context. This specimen belongs to a study of shared clonotypes between healthy human individuals. Clones were read by immunoSEQ multiplex PCR, and TCRdb kept only the in-frame ones, dropping some. The profile shows some 2,000,000 clones, approximately 95% of them singletons. What was sequenced was naive CD4+ T cells sorted from blood. Documented subset: CD45RA+ positively selected. The source of this sequence is a man between 18 and 35 years old in good health.

The CDR3: CASSPLAGGPYEQFF. The CDR3, as DNA: TGTGCCAGCAGCCCACTAGCGGGGGGGCCATATGAGCAGTTCTTC. The chain employs TRBV11-2 and TRBJ2-1, with TRBD2 matching 13 bases. Germline CDR1 reads SGHAT; CDR2 reads FQNNGV. V lost 5 bases, J lost 8 bases, and 6 bases stayed unmatched. CDR3 size: 15 residues.